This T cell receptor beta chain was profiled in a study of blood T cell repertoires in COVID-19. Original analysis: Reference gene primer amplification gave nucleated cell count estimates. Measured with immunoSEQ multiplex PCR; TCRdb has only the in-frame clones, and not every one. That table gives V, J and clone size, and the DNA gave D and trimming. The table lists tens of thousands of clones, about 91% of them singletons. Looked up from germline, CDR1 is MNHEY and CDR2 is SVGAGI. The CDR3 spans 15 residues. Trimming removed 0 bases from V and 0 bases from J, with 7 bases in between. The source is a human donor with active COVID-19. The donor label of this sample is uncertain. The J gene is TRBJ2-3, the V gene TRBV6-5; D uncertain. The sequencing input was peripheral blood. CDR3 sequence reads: CASSYSQVSTDTQYF. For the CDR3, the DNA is TGTGCCAGCAGTTACTCCCAGGTTAGCACAGATACGCAGTATTTT.